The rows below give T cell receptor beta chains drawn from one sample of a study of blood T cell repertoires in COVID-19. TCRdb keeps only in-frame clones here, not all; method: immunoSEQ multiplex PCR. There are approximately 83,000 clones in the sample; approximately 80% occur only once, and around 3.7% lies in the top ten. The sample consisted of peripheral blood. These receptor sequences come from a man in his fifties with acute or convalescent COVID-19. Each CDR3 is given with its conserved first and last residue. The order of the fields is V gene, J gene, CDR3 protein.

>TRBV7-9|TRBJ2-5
CASSPDREGTQYF
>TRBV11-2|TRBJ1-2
CASSSITGTGDGYTF
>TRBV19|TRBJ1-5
CASSIRETSNQPQHF
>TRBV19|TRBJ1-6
CASSTATGSYNSPLHF
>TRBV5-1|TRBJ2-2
CASSLMGDSSGELFF
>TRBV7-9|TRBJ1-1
CASSPRDRNYEAFF
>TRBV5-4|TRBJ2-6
CASSLDGFSGANVLTF
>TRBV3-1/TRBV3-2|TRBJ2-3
CASSRPGQQADTQYF
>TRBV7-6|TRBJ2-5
CASSPQETQYF
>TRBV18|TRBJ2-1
CASSQTSGDNEQFF
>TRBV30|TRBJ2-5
CAWSVRPSGRGGTQYF
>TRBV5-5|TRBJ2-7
CASSLVGLRSYEQYF
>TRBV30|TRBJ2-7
CAWSVPPGEQYF
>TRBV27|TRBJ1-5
CASSSTGGYQPQHF
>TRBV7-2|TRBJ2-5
CASSLEQLPYF
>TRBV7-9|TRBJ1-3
CASSLESGAGNTIYF
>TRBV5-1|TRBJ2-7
CASSLEWVGAGRQYEQYF
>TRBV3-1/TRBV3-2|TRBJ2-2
CASSQGLAGGGELFF
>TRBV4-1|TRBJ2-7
CASSQAFGQSSYEQYF
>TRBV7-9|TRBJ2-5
CASTLTSGQGETQYF
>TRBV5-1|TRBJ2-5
CASSTGLQETQYF
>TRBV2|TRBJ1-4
CASRAQAPNEKLFF
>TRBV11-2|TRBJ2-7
CASSFSAGRNYEQYF
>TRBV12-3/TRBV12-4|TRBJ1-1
CASSLGQNIKAFF
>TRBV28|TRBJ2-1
CASSFATSGNNEQFF
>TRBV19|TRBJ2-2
CASGTDTGELFF
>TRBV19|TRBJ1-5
CASSTVDRGNQPQHF
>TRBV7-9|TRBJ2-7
CASSPTSGRGSSYEQYF
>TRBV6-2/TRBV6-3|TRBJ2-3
CASSYSSGNTDTQYF
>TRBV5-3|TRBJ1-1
CARSLALHREESNTEAFF
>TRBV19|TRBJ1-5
CASSIQGALPGNQPQHF
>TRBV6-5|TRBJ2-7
CASSYETSGSNYEQYF
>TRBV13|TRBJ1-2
CASSTLGGDYGYTF
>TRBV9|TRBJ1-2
CASSPWGGAGYGYTF
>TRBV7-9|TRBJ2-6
CASSRGDRTFSGANVLTF
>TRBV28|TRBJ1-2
CASKGQAPDFNYGYTF
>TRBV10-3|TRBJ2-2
CAIRGTGTNTGELFF
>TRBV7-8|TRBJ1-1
CASSLQGQGGTEAFF
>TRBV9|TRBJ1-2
CASSTHPRVGGYGYTF
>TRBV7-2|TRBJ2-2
CASSLVAGSGVAGELFF
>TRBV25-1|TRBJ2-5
CASSEGVTGWETQYF
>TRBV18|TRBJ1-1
CASSRDRLSLNTEAFF
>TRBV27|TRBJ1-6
CASSSMGQDLHF
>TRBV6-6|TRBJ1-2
CASSTEWRDYGYTF
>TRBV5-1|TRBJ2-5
CASSFVVQETQYF
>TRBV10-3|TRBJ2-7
CAISGLGGQGNEQYF
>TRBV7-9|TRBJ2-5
CASSLVGTVIETQYF
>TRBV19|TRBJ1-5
CASRDNTWGNQPQHF
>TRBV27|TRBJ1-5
CASSSQGSNQPQHF
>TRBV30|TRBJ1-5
CLFGGLPGEPQHF
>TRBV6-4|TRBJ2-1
CASSAVQGYNEQFF
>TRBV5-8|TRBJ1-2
CASSLSHREDNYGYTF
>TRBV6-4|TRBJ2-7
CASSEGTSGAYEQYF
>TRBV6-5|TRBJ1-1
CASSPGQGGNTEAFF